Presented here are 17 T cell receptor beta chains from one specimen sequenced in a study of spatial heterogeneity in lung cancer. Time point given: blood at routine non-recurrence follow-up after resection. MiXCR was run by TCRdb on the 5' RACE reads, yielding one entry per CDR3 protein. The sample has approximately 20,000 distinct CDR3 sequences; less than 12% are singletons. Sequencing was performed on PBMCs, taken at follow-up. These receptors originate from a female donor with early-stage non-small cell lung cancer.

The rearrangement links TRBV18 to TRBJ2-3; TRBD1 matches 7 bases. There are 17 residues in the CDR3. The V gene end was trimmed by 3 bases and the J gene end by 4 bases; junction bases not matched to a gene: 13. Germline CDR1 and CDR2: KGHSH and LQKENI. The CDR3: CASSPSGGGPWADTQYF. The CDR3 bases are TGTGCCAGCTCACCCTCAGGGGGTGGACCATGGGCAGATACGCAGTATTTT.

For this clonotype: This clone may be a read error of a much larger clone one base away. The rearrangement links TRBV6-1 to TRBJ1-1; D may be TRBD1 (6 bases). This CDR3 contains 14 residues. Trimming took off 2 bases at V and 4 bases at J, with 11 bases between the two ends. Germline CDR1 reads MNHNS; CDR2 reads SASEGT. The CDR3 nucleotides are TGTGCCAGCAGTGAAAGAGGACAGTCCACTGAAGCTTTCTTT. This gives the protein CASSERGQSTEAFF.

This clonotype came up many times. V usage is TRBV10-3 and J usage is TRBJ1-2, with D perhaps matching TRBD1 (6 bases). Trimming removed 0 bases from V and 6 bases from J, with 11 bases in between. Germline CDR1 reads ENHRY; CDR2 reads SYGVKD. The CDR3 extends over 14 amino acids. The DNA for the CDR3 is TGTGCCATCAGTGAGTCGACTGGACAGCATGGCTACACCTTC. It is translated as CAISESTGQHGYTF.

V and J are TRBV11-2 and TRBJ2-6; D assignment may be TRBD1 or TRBD2 (5 bases each). This CDR3 is built from 16 residues. Trimming removed 0 bases from V and 4 bases from J, with 10 bases in between. The V gene's germline CDR1 is SGHAT and CDR2 FQNNGV. The CDR3 bases are TGTGCCAGCAGCTTAGATCCGGGGACGGGGGCCAACGTCCTGACTTTC. It codes for CASSLDPGTGANVLTF.

This clonotype was counted many times. The chain recombines TRBV5-1 with TRBJ2-4; perhaps D is TRBD1 or TRBD2 (5 bases each). This CDR3 is built from 16 residues. The V and J ends lost 0 bases and 0 bases respectively, with 10 bases between them. Germline V gene data show CDR1 as SGHRS and CDR2 as YFSETQ. CDR3 in DNA: TGCGCCAGCAGCTTGGACGGGGCCGGAGCCAAAAACATTCAGTACTTC. Translation gives CASSLDGAGAKNIQYF.

This clonotype was seen repeatedly, ten times or more. The V gene is TRBV11-2, the J gene TRBJ2-5; no firm D call. V lost 4 bases and J lost 0, with 3 bases in between. The germline gives CDR1 SGHAT, CDR2 FQNNGV. This CDR3 has 12 residues. This chain's CDR3 is CASSYDQETQYF. The CDR3 DNA is TGTGCCAGCAGCTACGACCAAGAGACCCAGTACTTC.

This clonotype was counted ten times or more. The CDR3 here is CASSFSRGWSSYEQYF. CDR3 nucleotides: TGTGCCAGCAGTTTTTCGCGAGGGTGGAGCTCCTACGAGCAGTACTTC. The rearrangement links TRBV28 to TRBJ2-7, with D possibly matching TRBD2 (5 bases). V was clipped by 3 bases and J by 0 bases, with 15 bases between them. The germline CDR1 and CDR2 sequences are MDHEN and SYDVKM. The CDR3 length is 16 residues.

This clonotype came up many times. V usage is TRBV28 and J usage is TRBJ2-7; 10 bases agree with TRBD1. Germline CDR1 is MDHEN and CDR2 is SYDVKM. Unmatched junction bases numbered 5, after V lost 5 bases and J lost 4 bases. CDR3 length: 14 amino acids. Written as DNA, the CDR3 is TGTGCCAGCAGTGGGGACAGGGGCCTATACGAGCAGTACTTC. Translated: CASSGDRGLYEQYF. The variable domain in full, with the rest retrieved from reference TRBV28 and TRBJ2-7, is DVKVTQSSRYLVKRTGEKVFLECVQDMDHENMFWYRQDPGLGLRLIYFSYDVKMKEKGDIPEGYSVSREKKERFSLILESASTNQTSMYLCASSGDRGLYEQYFGPGTRLTVT.

This clonotype was picked up a small number of times. Here the CDR3 DNA reads TGTGCCAGCAGCTTAAATCGATCACCCCTCCACTTT. Protein: CASSLNRSPLHF. V is TRBV7-9 and J is TRBJ1-6; D gene unclear. V was shortened by 2 bases and J by 10 bases, with 6 bases between the two germline ends. This CDR3 spans 12 amino acids. Germline V CDR1 and CDR2: SEHNR, FQNEAQ (reference sequence). Drawing the rest from reference TRBV7-9 and TRBJ1-6, the complete variable domain is DTGVSQNPRHKITKRGQNVTFRCDPISEHNRLYWYRQTLGQGPEFLTYFQNEAQLEKSRLLSDRFSAERPKGSFSTLEIQRTEQGDSAMYLCASSLNRSPLHFGNGTRLTVT.

This clonotype was counted many times. The rearrangement joins TRBV18 to TRBJ2-7, with 11 bases matching TRBD1. J was trimmed by 7 bases and V by 1 base; bases with no gene match: 3. The CDR3 length is 14 residues. The germline gives CDR1 KGHSH, CDR2 LQKENI. CDR3 DNA sequence: TGTGCCAGCTCACCACAGGGACAGGGGGAAGAGCAGTACTTC. Protein sequence: CASSPQGQGEEQYF.

This clonotype was found many times. The gene calls are TRBV4-3 and TRBJ1-6, with D possibly being TRBD1 (5 bases). V gave up 3 bases and J gave up 7 bases, with 10 bases separating them. CDR3 length: 14 residues. Germline assignment: CDR1 LGHNA and CDR2 YSLEER. The CDR3 nucleotides are TGCGCCAGCAGCCACAGGGCGATCAATTCACCCCTCCACTTT. Translating it yields CASSHRAINSPLHF.

This clonotype was counted ten times or more. The rearrangement uses TRBV27 and TRBJ2-1, with 16 bases fitting TRBD2. Trimming cost V 2 bases and J 1 base; bases outside gene matches: 5. This CDR3 comprises 19 residues. Per germline, CDR1 MNHEY and CDR2 SMNVEV (reference sequence). CDR3 amino acids: CASSLGGLAGGMSYNEQFF. As DNA, the CDR3 is TGTGCCAGCAGTTTAGGGGGACTAGCGGGAGGGATGTCCTACAATGAGCAGTTCTTC.

This clonotype was seen repeatedly, ten times or more. The chain couples TRBV5-1 to TRBJ2-3, with a tentative D call TRBD2 (6 bases). Trimming shortened V by 4 bases and J by 2 bases, and 14 bases separated the two germline ends. CDR3 length: 15 residues. Germline loops: CDR1 SGHRS, CDR2 YFSETQ. The CDR3 nucleotides read TGCGCCAGCAGCAAGGGACTTACACTCACAGATACGCAGTATTTT. This codes for CASSKGLTLTDTQYF.

This clonotype was seen repeatedly, ten times or more. The chain has TRBV5-1 and TRBJ2-7, with 7 bases matching TRBD1. Germline values: CDR1 SGHRS, CDR2 YFSETQ. The CDR3 runs 11 residues. V trimming: 0 bases; J trimming: 9 bases; junction bases outside the gene matches: 0. CDR3: CASSLGDRQYF. In DNA form, the CDR3 reads TGCGCCAGCAGCTTGGGGGACAGGCAGTACTTC. The variable domain in full, completed from reference TRBV5-1 and TRBJ2-7, reads KAGVTQTPRYLIKTRGQQVTLSCSPISGHRSVSWYQQTPGQGLQFLFEYFSETQRNKGNFPGRFSGRQFSNSRSEMNVSTLELGDSALYLCASSLGDRQYFGPGTRLTVT.

The J gene is TRBJ2-1, the V gene TRBV30; D remains ambiguous. The V and J ends lost 0 bases and 5 bases respectively, with 5 bases between them. CDR3 size: 12 residues. Germline CDR1 and CDR2: GTSNPN and SVGIG (reference sequence). Here the CDR3 reads CAWSVRNNEQFF. The CDR3 nucleotides read TGTGCCTGGAGTGTACGCAACAATGAGCAGTTCTTC.

This clonotype came up a few times. V gene TRBV5-1 combines with J gene TRBJ1-2, with D perhaps TRBD1 (5 bases). The CDR3 covers 12 residues. V gave up 2 bases and J gave up 4 bases, with 6 bases separating them. The germline V gene encodes CDR1 SGHRS and CDR2 YFSETQ. CDR3 sequence reads: CASSLDSYGYTF. CDR3 sequence (DNA): TGCGCCAGCAGCTTAGACAGCTATGGCTACACCTTC.

The rearrangement joins TRBV29-1 to TRBJ1-4; D is uncertain. Germline V lookup: CDR1 SQVTM, CDR2 ANQGSEA. Trimming removed 4 bases at V and 0 bases at J, with 6 bases between. This CDR3 is 13 amino acids long. The CDR3 loop reads CSVADATNEKLFF. CDR3 bases: TGCAGCGTTGCGGATGCAACTAATGAAAAACTGTTTTTT.